The source of this TCR beta chain is a study of blood T cell repertoires in COVID-19. The overall study: T cells, B-cell-depleted T cells, or PBMCs provided the cDNA or gDNA that served as material.

TCRdb's table, derived via immunoSEQ multiplex PCR, lists solely in-frame clones and lacks some. The sample contains about 300,000 clones, about four fifths of which appear only once. This sequence was found in a human donor with COVID-19, enrolled during active disease. The donor label of this sample is uncertain. The material sequenced was peripheral blood.

This CDR3 is CASSLQGIRNEQYF. The CDR3 nucleotides are TGTGCCAGTAGCCTACAGGGGATCAGGAACGAGCAGTACTTC. V is TRBV19 and J is TRBJ2-7, with 7 positions matching TRBD1. Germline V gene lookup returns CDR1 LNHDA and CDR2 SQIVND (reference sequence). J gave up 5 bases and V 6 bases, and 10 bases lay outside the gene matches. This CDR3 contains 14 residues.